Here is one T cell receptor beta chain with its context. The repertoire was sequenced with immunoSEQ multiplex PCR; TCRdb's copy has only in-frame clones and lacks some. In the table there are around 100,000 clones, about 89% of which are singletons. This sample stems from a study of blood T cell repertoires in COVID-19. The overall study: From T cells, B-cell-depleted T cells, or PBMCs came the material, which was cDNA or gDNA.

CDR3 length: 15 residues. The ends lost 5 bases at V and 4 bases at J; junction bases unmatched: 10. Germline V CDR1 and CDR2: LNHDA, SQIVND (reference sequence). The sequence derives from a man between 60 and 75 years old with acute or convalescent COVID-19. The sample comprised peripheral blood. This chain uses TRBV19 with TRBJ1-2, with 7 bases aligning to TRBD1. CDR3 sequence: CASSSPRTGFYGYTF. The CDR3 coding sequence is TGTGCCAGTAGTTCCCCCAGGACAGGATTCTATGGCTACACCTTC. Together with reference TRBV19 and TRBJ1-2, the CDR3 gives the full variable domain: DGGITQSPKYLFRKEGQNVTLSCEQNLNHDAMYWYRQDPGQGLRLIYYSQIVNDFQKGDIAEGYSVSREKKESFPLTVTSAQKNPTAFYLCASSSPRTGFYGYTFGSGTRLTVV.